This T cell receptor (beta chain) comes out of a study of T-cell reconstitution after alpha-beta-depleted transplantation in children. Study-level results: About two months after transplant, alpha-beta T cells reportedly came from several hundred expanded graft clones. Surviving recipient T cells and thymic progenitors underlay high day-60 TCRbeta diversity in some patients.

Using unique molecular identifiers, the investigators prepared the TCRbeta library. TCRdb passed the PCR reads through MiXCR, listing each CDR3 protein once. The sample has roughly 790,000 distinct CDR3 sequences; roughly 15% are singletons. A note on this clonotype: Its antigen is not identified.

The CDR3 contains 15 residues. Germline lookup yields CDR1 SGHVS and CDR2 FNYEAQ. With 5 bases removed from V and 6 bases from J, the gap between germline ends came to 17 bases. This sequence originates from a male patient aged 10 to 17 who had a stem cell transplant for acute lymphoblastic leukemia, so the T cells may come from the graft donor. The material sequenced was PBMCs, mostly from graft donor cells, taken 360 days after TCRalphabeta/CD19-depleted stem cell transplant. The gene calls are TRBV7-6 and TRBJ2-4, with D possibly matching TRBD1 (5 bases). The CDR3: CASSRTPDRTNIQYF. The DNA of the CDR3 is TGTGCCAGCAGCCGAACCCCTGACAGAACAAACATTCAGTACTTC.